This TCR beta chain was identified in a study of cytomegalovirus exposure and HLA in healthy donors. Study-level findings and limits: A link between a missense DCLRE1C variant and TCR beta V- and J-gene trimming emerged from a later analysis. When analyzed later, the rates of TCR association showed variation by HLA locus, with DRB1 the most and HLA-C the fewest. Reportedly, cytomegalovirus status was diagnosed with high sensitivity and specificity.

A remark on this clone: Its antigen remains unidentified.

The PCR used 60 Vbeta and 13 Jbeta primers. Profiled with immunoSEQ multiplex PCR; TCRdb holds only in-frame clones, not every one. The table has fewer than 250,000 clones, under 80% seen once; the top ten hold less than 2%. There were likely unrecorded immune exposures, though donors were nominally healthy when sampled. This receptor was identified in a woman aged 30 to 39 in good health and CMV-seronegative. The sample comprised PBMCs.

DNA of the CDR3: TGTGCCAGCAGCTCAGGGACAGGGCGAGATACGCAGTATTTT. Translation: CASSSGTGRDTQYF. The chain joins TRBV11-3 to TRBJ2-3; 9 bases are shared with TRBD1. CDR3 length equals 14 residues. V gave up 4 bases and J gave up 5 bases; unmatched junction bases: 4. Germline CDR1 is SGHNT and CDR2 is YENEEA.